This T cell receptor (beta chain) was sequenced during a study of shared clonotypes between healthy human individuals. Sequencing used immunoSEQ multiplex PCR; TCRdb keeps in-frame clones, though not all of them. Here the sample spans about 2 million clones, roughly 95% being singletons. Germline assignment: CDR1 SEHNR and CDR2 FQNEAQ (reference sequence). The CDR3 is 13 amino acids. The germline V and J ends were trimmed by 5 bases and 2 bases, with 10 bases remaining between them. Naive CD8 cells lacked CD45RO, underwent positive selection for CCR7 and left out terminally differentiated effector memory CD45RA+ cells.

The source is a man in his late teens or twenties in good health. The genes are TRBV7-9 and TRBJ2-7; a possible D gene is TRBD2 (6 bases). The specimen sequenced was naive CD8+ T cells sorted from blood. The CDR3 spells CASSGGVAYEQYF. The CDR3 nucleotides read TGTGCCAGCAGCGGCGGGGTTGCCTACGAGCAGTACTTC.